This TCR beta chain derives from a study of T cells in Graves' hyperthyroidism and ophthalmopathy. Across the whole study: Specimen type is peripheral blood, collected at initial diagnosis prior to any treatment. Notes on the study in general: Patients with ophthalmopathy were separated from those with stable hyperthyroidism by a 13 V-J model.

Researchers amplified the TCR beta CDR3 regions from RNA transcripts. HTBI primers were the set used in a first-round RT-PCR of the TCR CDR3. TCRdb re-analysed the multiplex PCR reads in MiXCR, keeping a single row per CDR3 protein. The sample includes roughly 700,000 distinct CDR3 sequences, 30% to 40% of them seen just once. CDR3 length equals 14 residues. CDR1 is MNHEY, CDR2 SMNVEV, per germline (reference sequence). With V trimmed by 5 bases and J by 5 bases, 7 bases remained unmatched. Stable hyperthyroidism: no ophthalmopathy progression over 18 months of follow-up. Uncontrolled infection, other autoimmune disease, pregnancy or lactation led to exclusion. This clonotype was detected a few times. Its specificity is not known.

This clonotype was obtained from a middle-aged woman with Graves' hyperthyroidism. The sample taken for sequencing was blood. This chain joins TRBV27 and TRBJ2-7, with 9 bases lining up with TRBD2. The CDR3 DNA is TGTGCCAGCAGTCCGATTAGCGGGAGCGACGAGCAGTACTTC. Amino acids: CASSPISGSDEQYF.